This entry concerns a single T cell receptor beta chain. This specimen belongs to a study of blood T cell repertoires in COVID-19. The data were produced by immunoSEQ multiplex PCR, yet TCRdb's version contains in-frame clones alone and is incomplete. The table lists more than 300,000 clones, roughly 90% of them singletons. V was pared by 10 bases and J by 6 bases, with 13 bases of the junction left unmatched. This CDR3 has 15 residues. Germline CDR1 LNHDA, CDR2 SQIVND (reference sequence). The origin of this receptor is a young man who had recovered from COVID-19. Sequencing was done on a sample of peripheral blood. V gene TRBV19 combines with J gene TRBJ2-2; 8 nucleotides line up with TRBD2. The CDR3 loop reads CATRIGTRGSGELFF. The CDR3 bases are TGTGCCACCCGAATCGGGACTAGGGGTTCCGGGGAGCTGTTTTTT.